This TCR beta chain was captured by sequencing in a study of radiation and T cells in renal cell carcinoma. CDR3 length equals 13 residues. Germline CDR1 is MNHEY and CDR2 is SVGAGI. V was trimmed by 4 bases and J by 3 bases, leaving 10 bases between them. Profiled with immunoSEQ multiplex PCR; TCRdb holds only in-frame clones, not every one. The sample lists more than 100,000 clones, more than 75% occurring once. To note about this clone: Its specificity is unknown.

Documented time point: blood 2 weeks post-SBRT. Treatment described: 15 Gy SBRT to primary tumor, nephrectomy 4 weeks later. Study-wide findings and caveats: Top tumor clonotypes rose in blood 2 weeks post-radiation, then contracted.

The chain has TRBV6-5 and TRBJ2-7; maybe TRBD2 (5 bases). This specimen was blood, taken from a patient whose treatment included radiotherapy and nephrectomy. This clonotype originated in a woman in her 70s with renal cell carcinoma. CDR3 in amino acids: CASSFGRGYEQYF. CDR3 sequence (DNA): TGTGCCAGCAGTTTCGGCCGGGGCTACGAGCAGTACTTC.